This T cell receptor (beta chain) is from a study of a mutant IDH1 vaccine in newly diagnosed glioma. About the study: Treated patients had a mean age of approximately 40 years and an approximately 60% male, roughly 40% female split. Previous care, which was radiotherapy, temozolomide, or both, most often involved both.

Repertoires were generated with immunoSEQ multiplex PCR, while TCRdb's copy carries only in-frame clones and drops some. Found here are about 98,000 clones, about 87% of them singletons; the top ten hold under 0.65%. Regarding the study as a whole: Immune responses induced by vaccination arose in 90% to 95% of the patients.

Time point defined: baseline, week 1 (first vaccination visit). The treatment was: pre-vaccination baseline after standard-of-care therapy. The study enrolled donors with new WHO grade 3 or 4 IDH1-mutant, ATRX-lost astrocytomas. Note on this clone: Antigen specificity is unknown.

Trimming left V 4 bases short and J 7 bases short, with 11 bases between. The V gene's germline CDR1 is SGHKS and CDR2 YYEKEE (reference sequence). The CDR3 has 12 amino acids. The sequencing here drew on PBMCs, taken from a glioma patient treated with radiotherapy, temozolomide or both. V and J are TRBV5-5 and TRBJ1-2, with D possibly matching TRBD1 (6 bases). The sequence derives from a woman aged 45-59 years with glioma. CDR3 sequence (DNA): TGTGCCAGCAGCGTCCACAGGGCTGGCTACACCTTC. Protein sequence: CASSVHRAGYTF.